This T cell receptor (beta chain) is drawn from a study of naive and memory T cell subsets (dated by TCRdb to the late 2010s). Describing the broader study: An open-source, UMI-based TCR alpha and beta sequencing pipeline was applied to sorted naive and memory peripheral blood T cell subsets. Complete agreement was observed between the functional CMV T cell responses and the IgG serology results. RNA was DNase-treated and reverse transcribed with TCR constant-region primers, mostly using SuperScript III. Here is what the overall study found, with its caveats: A clonotype was defined as a single alpha or beta chain sequence rather than as a paired alpha/beta receptor. In both CD4 and CD8 cells, a rise in Gini index and a fall in Shannon and inverse Simpson diversity were observed from naive through CM, EM and EMRA. A few larger clonotypes were present in naive repertoires, especially CD8 naive repertoires, and these clonotypes were possibly memory cells re-expressing CD45RA. A power law was followed by TCR abundance, with an exponent that differed between naive and memory subsets but was consistent across the three individuals. RNA-based TCR counts may be influenced by expression changes linked to T cell activation and differentiation. After error correction, only a single occurrence was seen for over 95% of naive TCR sequences, so much steeper abundance distributions were produced than in memory subsets. The repertoire findings for the naive and memory subsets could not be validated against a ground truth, as none was available.

The CDR3 goes from the cysteine to the phenylalanine over 15 residues. Just the 45-base CDR3 DNA is kept, in frame starting at base 1. The germline V gene encodes CDR1 SGHTA and CDR2 FQGNSA. From V the trimming removes 5 bases and from J it removes 4 bases, while the gene matches leave 8 bases of the junction unaccounted for. In regard to this clonotype: This clone's antigen is unknown. Per-base qualities were not stored, and no clone one base away is much larger.

The library relied on UMI-ligation and nested PCR. An equimolar mix of two oligonucleotides covering both TRBC1 and TRBC2 was used as the beta constant-region primer. Four rounds of PCR, combining the SP2 primer with nested alpha and beta constant-region primers, were used to amplify the ligated cDNA. T4 RNA ligase 1 ligated a single-stranded oligonucleotide carrying the SP2 primer and a 12-nucleotide UMI to the cDNA 3' end. Incubation of the ligation reaction was carried out at 16 degrees C for about 18-24 hours. To avoid over-amplification, PCR2 was usually performed as a SYBR Green qPCR and halted once a predetermined threshold was reached. All purifications after the first were performed with Agencourt AMPure XP magnetic beads. Library amounts were measured by Qubit and library quality was assessed on a TapeStation, where the main peak was expected at around 650 bp. Pooled libraries were sequenced on an Illumina MiSeq using v2 2x251 paired-end kits, and typically 1-2 million reads were obtained per sample. Each sample's library went into the pool at roughly 4 nM, and roughly 5-7.5% PhiX was added to help with cluster recognition. As for the authors' bioinformatics: FASTQ reads processed by Demultiplexor were assigned V and J genes by Decombinator through tag matching that tolerated a single base-pair mismatch. UMIs were used by Collapsinator to correct both sequencing errors and frequency errors arising from PCR heterogeneity. CDR3Translator translated TCRs and extracted CDR3s from the conserved cysteine to the FGXG phenylalanine, flagging non-productive sequences. Repertoires were subsampled to equal numbers of UMI-defined TCRs before Gini, Shannon entropy and inverse Simpson indices were calculated. Clonotype abundance distributions were fitted to a power law by maximum likelihood within the linear range. For one naive CD8 sample, the pipeline and MIGEC produced similar UMI counts, unique TCR numbers and clonal distributions. One analysis removed from the naive repertoire any naive TCRs that were also present in any memory subset from the same donor. Repertoires were searched for approximately 7,000 CMV-associated CDR3 sequences compiled from VDJdb and a published dataset. Using fastp at Q25 and MiXCR, TCRdb reprocessed the public reads and kept productive beta chains. Rows with one shared CDR3 protein collapse into an entry with the most common genes and DNA. The V and J calls and clone size are TCRdb's, not the authors'. The table for this sample lists under 150,000 distinct CDR3 sequences; about 20% of them were counted only once. Roughly 0.6% of the sample is taken by the ten largest.

From the second PCR step on, the TCR alpha and beta chain libraries were amplified in separate reactions. The CMV status of each donor was determined by measuring IFNgamma production from CD4+ T cells after fresh PBMCs had been stimulated overnight with CMV viral lysate. CD4 T cells were positively selected with Miltenyi beads, followed by positive selection of CD8 T cells from the CD4-negative fraction. After staining for CD3, CD4, CD8, CD45RA, CD27 and a live/dead dye, cells were sorted on a BD Aria II into four subsets based on CD45RA and CD27. Blood came from a few healthy volunteers, each fractionated into CD4 and CD8 T cells and then into four differentiation subsets. Approximately 120 ml of peripheral blood was taken from each donor, and PBMC were separated by density-gradient centrifugation on Ficoll-Paque PLUS. Sorted cells were lysed in RLT buffer, after which RNA was extracted using a Qiagen RNeasy kit and stored at -80 degrees C.

The specimen was naive CD8+ T cells from blood. Read against the paper, the sample's cell subset or site label means: naive T cells, CD45RA high CD27+. This chain is built from TRBV7-2 and TRBJ2-1; the junction holds 7 bases that match TRBD2. This sequence was found in a human donor in good health. The bases are TGTGCCAGCAGCCCGACCGGGACTATTTACAATGAGCAGTTCTTC. Translated, this is CASSPTGTIYNEQFF.